The entry that follows covers one T cell receptor (beta chain) sequence. Semi-nested PCR with Nested Universal Primer A followed constant-region reverse priming of full-length variable regions. TCRdb analysed the 5' RACE reads with MiXCR anew, one entry per CDR3 protein. The table lists 50,000 to 80,000 distinct CDR3 sequences, roughly 23% of them singletons. Memory CD4+ cells were defined as CD4+CD45RO+CD25-. The CDR3 loop spans 13 amino acids. V was clipped by 2 bases and J by 1 base, with 5 bases between them. In germline, CDR1 is MNHEY, CDR2 SVGAGI. The sequence derives from a female donor with breast cancer. The V gene is TRBV6-5, the J gene TRBJ1-1; D gene uncertain. Material for sequencing was memory CD4+ T cells sorted from a lymph node. As to subset: memory CD4+ T cells, CD4+CD45RO+CD25-. CDR3 in amino acids: CASSYMENTEAFF. The CDR3 bases are TGTGCCAGCAGTTACATGGAGAACACTGAAGCTTTCTTT.